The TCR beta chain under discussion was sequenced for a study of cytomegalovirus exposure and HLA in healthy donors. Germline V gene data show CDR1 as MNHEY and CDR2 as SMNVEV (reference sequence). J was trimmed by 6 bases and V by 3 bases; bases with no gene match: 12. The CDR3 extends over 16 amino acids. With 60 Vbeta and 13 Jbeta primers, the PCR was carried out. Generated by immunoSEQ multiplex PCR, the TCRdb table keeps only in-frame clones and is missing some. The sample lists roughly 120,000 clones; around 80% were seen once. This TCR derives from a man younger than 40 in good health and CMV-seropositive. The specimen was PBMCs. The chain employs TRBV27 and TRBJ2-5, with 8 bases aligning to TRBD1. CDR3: CASSLLGPTGVKTQYF. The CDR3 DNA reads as TGTGCCAGCAGTTTGTTGGGCCCGACAGGGGTGAAGACCCAGTACTTC.